Shown below are 3 T cell receptor beta chains from a single sample sequenced in a study of blood T cell repertoires in COVID-19. Profiled with immunoSEQ multiplex PCR; TCRdb holds only in-frame clones, not every one. The sample has about 100,000 clones, approximately 69% seen once. Sequenced sample: peripheral blood. The receptors derive from an elderly man with acute or convalescent COVID-19.

The rearrangement uses TRBV10-1 and TRBJ1-5; a weak D match, TRBD1 (5 bases). This CDR3 contains 13 residues. Germline V lookup: CDR1 WNHNN, CDR2 SYGVQD (reference sequence). Trimming shortened V by 4 bases and J by 4 bases, and 8 bases separated the two germline ends. The CDR3: CASSGTPNQPQHF. CDR3 in DNA: TGCGCCAGCAGTGGGACACCGAATCAGCCCCAGCATTTT.

The rearrangement links TRBV5-1 to TRBJ2-7; 7 bases match TRBD1. Unmatched junction bases numbered 4, after V lost 4 bases and J lost 0 bases. Germline CDR1 and CDR2: SGHRS and YFSETQ. CDR3 length: 14 amino acids. The CDR3 region has the DNA TGCGCCAGCAGCCAACAGGGGAGCTCCTACGAGCAGTACTTC. Protein product: CASSQQGSSYEQYF.

The rearrangement uses TRBV5-4 and TRBJ1-4, with D perhaps matching TRBD1 (6 bases). V lost 2 bases and J 5 bases, leaving 13 bases between the germline ends. CDR1 and CDR2 (germline): SGHNT, YYREEE (reference sequence). The CDR3 length is 15 residues. CDR3 loop: CASSFLGQGNEKLFF. In DNA, the CDR3 is TGTGCCAGCAGCTTCCTTGGGCAGGGGAATGAAAAACTGTTTTTT.